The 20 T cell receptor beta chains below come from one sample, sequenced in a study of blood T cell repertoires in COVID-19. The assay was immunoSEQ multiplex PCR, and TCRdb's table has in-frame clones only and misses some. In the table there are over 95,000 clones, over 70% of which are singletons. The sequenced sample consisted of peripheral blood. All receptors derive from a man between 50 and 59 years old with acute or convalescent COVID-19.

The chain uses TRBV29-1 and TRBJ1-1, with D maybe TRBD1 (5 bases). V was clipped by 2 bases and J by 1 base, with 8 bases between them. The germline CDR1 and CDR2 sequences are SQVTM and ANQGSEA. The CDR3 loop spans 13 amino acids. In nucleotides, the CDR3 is TGCAGCGTTGAACGTGGACAGAACACTGAAGCTTTCTTT. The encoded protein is CSVERGQNTEAFF.

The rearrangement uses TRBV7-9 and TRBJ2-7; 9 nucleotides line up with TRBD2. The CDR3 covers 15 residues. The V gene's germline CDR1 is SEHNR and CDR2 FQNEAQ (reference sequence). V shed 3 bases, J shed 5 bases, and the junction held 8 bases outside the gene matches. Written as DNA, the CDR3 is TGTGCCAGCAGCTTTTGGGGCGGGGGGGCGAACGAGCAGTACTTC. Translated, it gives CASSFWGGGANEQYF.

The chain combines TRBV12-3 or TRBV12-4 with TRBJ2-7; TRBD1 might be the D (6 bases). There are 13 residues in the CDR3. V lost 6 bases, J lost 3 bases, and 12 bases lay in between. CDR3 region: CASSQGLRYEQYF. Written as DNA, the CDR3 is TGTGCCAGCAGCCAGGGGTTGCGCTACGAGCAGTACTTC.

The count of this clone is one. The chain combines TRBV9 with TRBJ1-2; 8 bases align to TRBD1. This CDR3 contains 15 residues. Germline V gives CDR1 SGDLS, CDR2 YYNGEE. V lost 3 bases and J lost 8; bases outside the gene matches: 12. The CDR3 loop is CASSAAPNDRGGYTF. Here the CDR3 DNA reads TGTGCCAGCAGCGCCGCACCCAACGACAGGGGCGGCTACACCTTC.

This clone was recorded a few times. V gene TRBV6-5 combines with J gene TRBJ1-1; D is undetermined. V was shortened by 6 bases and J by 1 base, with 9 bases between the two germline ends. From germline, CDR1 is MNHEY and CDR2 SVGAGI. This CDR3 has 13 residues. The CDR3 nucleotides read TGTGCCAGCAGGAGAGGCCCGAACACTGAAGCTTTCTTT. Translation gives CASRRGPNTEAFF.

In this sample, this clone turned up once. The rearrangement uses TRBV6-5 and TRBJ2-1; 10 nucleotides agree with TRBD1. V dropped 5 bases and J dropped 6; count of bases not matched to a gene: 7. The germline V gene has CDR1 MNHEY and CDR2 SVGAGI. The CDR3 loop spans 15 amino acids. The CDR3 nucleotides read TGTGCCAGCAGTAAGACAGGGGGCGGTTTCAATGAGCAGTTCTTC. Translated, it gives CASSKTGGGFNEQFF.

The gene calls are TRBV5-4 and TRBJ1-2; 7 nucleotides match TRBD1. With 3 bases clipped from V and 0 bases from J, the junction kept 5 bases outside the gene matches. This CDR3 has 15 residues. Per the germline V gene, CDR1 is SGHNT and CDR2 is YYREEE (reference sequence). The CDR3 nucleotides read TGTGCCAGCAGCTCCCCGGGACAGTCTAACTATGGCTACACCTTC. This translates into CASSSPGQSNYGYTF.

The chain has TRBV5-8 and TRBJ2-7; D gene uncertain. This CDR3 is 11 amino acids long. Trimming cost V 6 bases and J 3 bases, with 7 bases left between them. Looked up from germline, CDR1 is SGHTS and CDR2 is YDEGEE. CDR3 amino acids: CASTPYYEQYF. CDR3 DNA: TGTGCCAGCACCCCCTACTACGAGCAGTACTTC. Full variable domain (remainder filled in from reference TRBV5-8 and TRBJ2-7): EAGVTQSPTHLIKTRGQQATLRCSPISGHTSVYWYQQALGLGLQFLLWYDEGEERNRGNFPPRFSGRQFPNYSSELNVNALELEDSALYLCASTPYYEQYFGPGTRLTVT.

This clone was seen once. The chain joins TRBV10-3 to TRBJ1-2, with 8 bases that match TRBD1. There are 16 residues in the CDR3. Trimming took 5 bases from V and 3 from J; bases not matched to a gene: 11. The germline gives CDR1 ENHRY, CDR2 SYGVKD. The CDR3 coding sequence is TGTGCCATCAGTCCTGGACAGGGCGGAGGGGACTATGGCTACACCTTC. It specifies CAISPGQGGGDYGYTF.

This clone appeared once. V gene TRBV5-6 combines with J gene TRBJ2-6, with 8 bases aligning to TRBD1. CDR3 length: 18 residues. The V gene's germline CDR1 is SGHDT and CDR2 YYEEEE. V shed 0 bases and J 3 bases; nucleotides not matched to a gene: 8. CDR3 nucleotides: TGTGCCAGCAGCTTGGGGCAGGGGGCGCTGGGTGGGGCCAACGTCCTGACTTTC. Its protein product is CASSLGQGALGGANVLTF.

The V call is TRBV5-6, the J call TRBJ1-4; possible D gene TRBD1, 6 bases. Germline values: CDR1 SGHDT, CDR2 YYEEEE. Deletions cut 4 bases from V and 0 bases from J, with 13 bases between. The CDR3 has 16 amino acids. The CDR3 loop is CASSPAGVTTNEKLFF. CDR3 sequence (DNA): TGTGCCAGCAGCCCCGCAGGGGTAACAACTAATGAAAAACTGTTTTTT.

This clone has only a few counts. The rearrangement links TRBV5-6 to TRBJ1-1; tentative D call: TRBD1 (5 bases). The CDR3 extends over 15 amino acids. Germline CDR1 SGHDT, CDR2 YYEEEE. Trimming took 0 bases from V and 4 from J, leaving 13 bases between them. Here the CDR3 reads CASSLGEGPGTEAFF. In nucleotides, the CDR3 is TGTGCCAGCAGCTTGGGGGAGGGACCGGGCACTGAAGCTTTCTTT.

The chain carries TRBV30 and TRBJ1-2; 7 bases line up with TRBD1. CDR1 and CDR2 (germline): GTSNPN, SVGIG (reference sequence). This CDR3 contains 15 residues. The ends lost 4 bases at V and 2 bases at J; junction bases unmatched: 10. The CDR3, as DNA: TGTGCCTGGACGGAGAAGGAGACAGGGAACTATGGCTACACCTTC. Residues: CAWTEKETGNYGYTF.

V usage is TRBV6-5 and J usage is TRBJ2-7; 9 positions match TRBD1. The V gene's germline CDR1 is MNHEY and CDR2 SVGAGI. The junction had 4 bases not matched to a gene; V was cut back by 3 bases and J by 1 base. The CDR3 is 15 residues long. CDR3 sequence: CASSYGTGLSYEQYF. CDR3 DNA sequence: TGTGCCAGCAGTTATGGGACAGGGTTGTCCTACGAGCAGTACTTC.

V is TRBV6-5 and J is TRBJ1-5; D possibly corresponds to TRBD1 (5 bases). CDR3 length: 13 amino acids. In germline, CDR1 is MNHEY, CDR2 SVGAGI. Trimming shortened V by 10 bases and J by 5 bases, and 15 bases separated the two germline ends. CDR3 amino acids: CATQEGSDQPQHF. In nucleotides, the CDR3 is TGTGCCACCCAGGAGGGGTCGGATCAGCCCCAGCATTTT.

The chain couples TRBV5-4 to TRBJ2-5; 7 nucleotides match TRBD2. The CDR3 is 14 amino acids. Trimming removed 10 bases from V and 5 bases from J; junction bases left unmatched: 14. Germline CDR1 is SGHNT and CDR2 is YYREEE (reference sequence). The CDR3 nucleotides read TGTGCCGGCCGGCGGGGAGGGCCTATGGAGACCCAGTACTTC. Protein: CAGRRGGPMETQYF.

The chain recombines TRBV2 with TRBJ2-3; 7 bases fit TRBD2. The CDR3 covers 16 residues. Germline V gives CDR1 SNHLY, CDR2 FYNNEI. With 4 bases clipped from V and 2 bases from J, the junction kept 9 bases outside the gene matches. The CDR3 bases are TGTGCCAGCAGTGTCCACAGCGGGGTGCTCACAGATACGCAGTATTTT. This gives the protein CASSVHSGVLTDTQYF.

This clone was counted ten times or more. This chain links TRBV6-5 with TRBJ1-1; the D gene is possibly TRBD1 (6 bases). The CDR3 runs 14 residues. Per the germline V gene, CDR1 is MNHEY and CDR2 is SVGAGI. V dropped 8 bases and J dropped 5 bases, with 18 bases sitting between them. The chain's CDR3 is CASGIRQVLTEAFF. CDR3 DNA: TGTGCCAGCGGGATCAGACAGGTATTAACTGAAGCTTTCTTT.

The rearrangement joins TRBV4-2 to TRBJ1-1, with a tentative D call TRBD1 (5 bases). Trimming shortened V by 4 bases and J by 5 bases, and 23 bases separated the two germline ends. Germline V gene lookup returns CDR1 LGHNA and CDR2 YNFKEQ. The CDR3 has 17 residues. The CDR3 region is CASSPLKYLDRGTEAFF. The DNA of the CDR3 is TGTGCCAGCAGCCCTCTAAAATACCTCGATAGGGGAACTGAAGCTTTCTTT.

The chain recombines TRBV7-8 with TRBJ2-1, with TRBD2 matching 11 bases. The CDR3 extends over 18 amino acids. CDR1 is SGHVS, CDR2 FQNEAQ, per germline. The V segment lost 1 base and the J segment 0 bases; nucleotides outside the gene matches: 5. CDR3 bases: TGTGCCAGCAGCTTAGTAGCTAGCGGGGGGAGCTCCTACAATGAGCAGTTCTTC. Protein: CASSLVASGGSSYNEQFF.